This passage covers 6 T cell receptor beta chains from one sample sequenced in a study of siplizumab effects on memory and regulatory T cells. TCRdb's table, derived via immunoSEQ multiplex PCR, lists solely in-frame clones and lacks some. The table includes 97,000 or so clones, approximately 90% detected once. The sample was CD4+ T cells sorted from blood. The receptors originated from a human donor in good health.

The chain carries TRBV19 and TRBJ2-1; D ambiguous. Trimming pared 6 bases from V and 8 bases from J, leaving 32 bases between. The CDR3 spans 19 residues. Germline lookup yields CDR1 LNHDA and CDR2 SQIVND (reference sequence). CDR3 amino acids: CASSSGGRDSTQLGYEQFF. The CDR3 nucleotides are TGTGCCAGTAGCTCGGGCGGCCGCGATAGCACCCAGCTCGGGTATGAGCAGTTCTTC.

The rearrangement joins TRBV18 to TRBJ2-3, with TRBD1 matching 7 bases. Germline V gene sequence: CDR1 KGHSH, CDR2 LQKENI. This CDR3 spans 16 amino acids. V dropped 2 bases and J dropped 1; count of bases not matched to a gene: 6. This chain's CDR3 is CASSPLQGSGTDTQYF. The DNA of the CDR3 is TGTGCCAGCTCACCATTACAGGGGTCCGGCACAGATACGCAGTATTTT.

This clone was detected only a few times. The chain employs TRBV28 and TRBJ1-1; 7 bases are a match to TRBD1. Germline lookup yields CDR1 MDHEN and CDR2 SYDVKM. The CDR3 runs to 14 residues. V lost 6 bases and J lost 4; bases outside the gene matches: 8. The CDR3 bases are TGTGCCAGCAGGGGGACAGCGGCGGTCACTGAAGCTTTCTTT. Its protein product is CASRGTAAVTEAFF. The full variable domain, rest sourced from reference TRBV28 and TRBJ1-1, is DVKVTQSSRYLVKRTGEKVFLECVQDMDHENMFWYRQDPGLGLRLIYFSYDVKMKEKGDIPEGYSVSREKKERFSLILESASTNQTSMYLCASRGTAAVTEAFFGQGTRLTVV.

V usage is TRBV30 and J usage is TRBJ2-2; D perhaps matches TRBD1 (6 bases). Germline loops: CDR1 GTSNPN, CDR2 SVGIG (reference sequence). Trimming removed 3 bases at V and 1 base at J, with 12 bases between. This CDR3 region has 15 residues. The CDR3 DNA reads TGTGCCTGGAGAGGTGACAGGCTGAACACCGGGGAGCTGTTTTTT. Residues: CAWRGDRLNTGELFF.

The V call is TRBV5-1, the J call TRBJ2-1; 8 positions agree with TRBD2. The CDR3 consists of 16 residues. Germline CDR1 reads SGHRS; CDR2 reads YFSETQ. The junction had 10 bases not matched to a gene; V was cut back by 4 bases and J by 4 bases. In nucleotides, the CDR3 is TGCGCCAGCAGCATCACTAGCGGAGGTCAATACAATGAGCAGTTCTTC. Translation gives CASSITSGGQYNEQFF. Variable domain in full (rest from reference TRBV5-1 and TRBJ2-1): KAGVTQTPRYLIKTRGQQVTLSCSPISGHRSVSWYQQTPGQGLQFLFEYFSETQRNKGNFPGRFSGRQFSNSRSEMNVSTLELGDSALYLCASSITSGGQYNEQFFGPGTRLTVL.

The chain joins TRBV28 to TRBJ2-1, with 8 bases identical to TRBD1. The CDR3 sequence is 15 residues long. CDR1 and CDR2 (germline): MDHEN, SYDVKM. With V trimmed by 3 bases and J by 8 bases, 9 bases remained unmatched. In nucleotides, the CDR3 is TGTGCCAGCAGTTTGTTAAGGACAGGGATACATGAGCAGTTCTTC. Translating gives CASSLLRTGIHEQFF.